The following is a TCR beta chain sequence with its context. Its antigen is currently unknown. This sample was taken from a study of beta chain features in type 1 diabetes. This CDR3 has 15 amino acids. Trimming took 0 bases from V and 5 from J, leaving 14 bases between them. The germline V gene has CDR1 SGHRS and CDR2 YFSETQ. Study-level points and caveats: Whether HLA type influences TCRB rearrangement remained unresolved here.

Sequenced material consisted of expressed TCRB transcripts (all of the isolated RNA was reverse transcribed). Profiled with immunoSEQ multiplex PCR; TCRdb holds only in-frame clones, not every one. Of hundreds of thousands of clones listed, around 16% are singletons. The sequence came from a man younger than 35 in good health. The genes are TRBV5-1 and TRBJ2-5; either TRBD1 or TRBD2 may fit D (5 bases each). The sample was naive CD4+ T cells from blood. CDR3 amino acids: CASSLGGTSTETQYF. The CDR3 bases are TGCGCCAGCAGCTTGGGAGGGACCAGTACGGAGACCCAGTACTTC.